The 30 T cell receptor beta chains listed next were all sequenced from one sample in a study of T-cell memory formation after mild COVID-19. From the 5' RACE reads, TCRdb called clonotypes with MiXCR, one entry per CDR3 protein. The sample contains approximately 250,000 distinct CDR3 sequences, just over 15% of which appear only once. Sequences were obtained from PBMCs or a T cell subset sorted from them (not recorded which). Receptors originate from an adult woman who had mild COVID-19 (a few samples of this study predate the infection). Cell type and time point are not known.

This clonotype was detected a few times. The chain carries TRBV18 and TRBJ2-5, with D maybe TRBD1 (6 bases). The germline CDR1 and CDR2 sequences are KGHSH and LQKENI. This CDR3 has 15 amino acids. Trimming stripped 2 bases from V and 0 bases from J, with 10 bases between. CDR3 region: CASSPLGQYQETQYF. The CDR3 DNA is TGTGCCAGCTCACCATTAGGACAGTACCAAGAGACCCAGTACTTC. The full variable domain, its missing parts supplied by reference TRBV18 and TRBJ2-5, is NAGVMQNPRHLVRRRGQEARLRCSPMKGHSHVYWYRQLPEEGLKFMVYLQKENIIDESGMPKERFSAEFPKEGPSILRIQQVVRGDSAAYFCASSPLGQYQETQYFGPGTRLLVL.

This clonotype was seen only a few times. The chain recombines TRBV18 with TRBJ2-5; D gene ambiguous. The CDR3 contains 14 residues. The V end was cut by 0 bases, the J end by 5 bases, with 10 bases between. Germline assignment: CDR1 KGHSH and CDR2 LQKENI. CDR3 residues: CASSPPSNAETQYF. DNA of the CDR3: TGTGCCAGCTCACCACCCTCGAACGCGGAGACCCAGTACTTC.

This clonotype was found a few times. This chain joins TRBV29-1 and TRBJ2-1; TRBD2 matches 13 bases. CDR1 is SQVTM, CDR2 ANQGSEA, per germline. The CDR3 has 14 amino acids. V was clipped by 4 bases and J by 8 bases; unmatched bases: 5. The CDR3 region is CSVAPGLAGHEQFF. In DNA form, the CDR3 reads TGCAGCGTTGCCCCGGGACTAGCGGGACATGAGCAGTTCTTC.

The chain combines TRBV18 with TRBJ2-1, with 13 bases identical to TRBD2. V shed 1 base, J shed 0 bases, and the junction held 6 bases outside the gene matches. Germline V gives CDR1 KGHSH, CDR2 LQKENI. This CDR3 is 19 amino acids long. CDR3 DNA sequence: TGTGCCAGCTCACCACTCTGGACTAGCGGGAGTTCCTCCTACAATGAGCAGTTCTTC. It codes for CASSPLWTSGSSSYNEQFF.

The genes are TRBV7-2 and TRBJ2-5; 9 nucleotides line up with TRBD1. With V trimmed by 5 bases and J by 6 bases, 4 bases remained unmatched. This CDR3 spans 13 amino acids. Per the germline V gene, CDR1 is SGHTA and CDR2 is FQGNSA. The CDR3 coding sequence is TGTGCCAGCAGCCAGGACAGGGGAAAGACCCAGTACTTC. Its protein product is CASSQDRGKTQYF.

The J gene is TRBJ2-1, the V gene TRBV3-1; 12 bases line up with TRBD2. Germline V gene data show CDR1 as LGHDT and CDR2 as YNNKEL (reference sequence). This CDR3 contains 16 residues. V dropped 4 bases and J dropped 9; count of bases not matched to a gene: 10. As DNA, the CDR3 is TGTGCCAGCAGCCTCTGGACTAGCGGGGTTAGGAGTGAGCAGTTCTTC. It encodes CASSLWTSGVRSEQFF.

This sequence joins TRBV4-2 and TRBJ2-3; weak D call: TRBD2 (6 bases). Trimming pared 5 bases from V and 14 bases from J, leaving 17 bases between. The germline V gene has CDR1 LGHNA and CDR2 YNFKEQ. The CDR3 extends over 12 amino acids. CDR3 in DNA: TGTGCCAGCAGCAAAGGGAGGTCGGGATGGTATTTT. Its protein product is CASSKGRSGWYF.

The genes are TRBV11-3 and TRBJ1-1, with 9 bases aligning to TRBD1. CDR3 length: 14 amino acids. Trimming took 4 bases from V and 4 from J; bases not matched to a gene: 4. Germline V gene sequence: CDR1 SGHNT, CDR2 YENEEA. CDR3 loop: CASSSTGGPTEAFF. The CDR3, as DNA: TGTGCCAGCAGCTCGACAGGGGGGCCCACTGAAGCTTTCTTT.

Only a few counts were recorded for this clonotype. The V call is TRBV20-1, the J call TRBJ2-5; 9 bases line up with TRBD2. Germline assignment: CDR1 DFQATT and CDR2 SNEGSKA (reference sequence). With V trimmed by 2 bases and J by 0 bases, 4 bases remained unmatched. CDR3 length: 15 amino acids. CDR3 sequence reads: CSARPVAGDQETQYF. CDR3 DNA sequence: TGCAGTGCTAGACCGGTAGCGGGAGACCAAGAGACCCAGTACTTC.

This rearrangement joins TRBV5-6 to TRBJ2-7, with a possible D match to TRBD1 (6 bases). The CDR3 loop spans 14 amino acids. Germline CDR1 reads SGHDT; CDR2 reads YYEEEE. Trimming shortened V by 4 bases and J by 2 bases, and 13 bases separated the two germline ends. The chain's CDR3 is CASSNGGWTYEQYF. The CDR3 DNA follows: TGTGCCAGCAGCAATGGGGGCTGGACCTACGAGCAGTACTTC. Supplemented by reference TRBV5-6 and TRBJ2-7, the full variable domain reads DAGVTQSPTHLIKTRGQQVTLRCSPKSGHDTVSWYQQALGQGPQFIFQYYEEEERQRGNFPDRFSGHQFPNYSSELNVNALLLGDSALYLCASSNGGWTYEQYFGPGTRLTVT.

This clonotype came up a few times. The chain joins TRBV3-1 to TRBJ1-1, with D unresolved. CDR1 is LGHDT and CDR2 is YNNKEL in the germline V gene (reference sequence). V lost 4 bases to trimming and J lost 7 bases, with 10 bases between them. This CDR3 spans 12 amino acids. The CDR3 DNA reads TGTGCCAGCAGCCCCGCGAAGGGTGAAGCTTTCTTT. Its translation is CASSPAKGEAFF.

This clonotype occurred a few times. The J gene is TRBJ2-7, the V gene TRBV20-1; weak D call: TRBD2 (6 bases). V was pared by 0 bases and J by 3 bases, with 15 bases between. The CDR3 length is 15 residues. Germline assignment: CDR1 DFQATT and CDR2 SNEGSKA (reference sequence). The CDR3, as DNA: TGCAGTGCTAGAGATAGGGGCTGGCGGGGCTACGAGCAGTACTTC. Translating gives CSARDRGWRGYEQYF.

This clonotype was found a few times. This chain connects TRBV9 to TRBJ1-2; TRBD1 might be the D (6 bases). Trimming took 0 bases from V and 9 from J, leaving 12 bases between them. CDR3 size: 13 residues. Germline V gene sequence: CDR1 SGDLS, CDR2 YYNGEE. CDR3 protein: CASSVEGGTSYTF. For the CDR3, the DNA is TGTGCCAGCAGCGTAGAGGGGGGGACCAGCTACACCTTC. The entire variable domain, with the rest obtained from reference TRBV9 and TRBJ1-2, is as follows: DSGVTQTPKHLITATGQRVTLRCSPRSGDLSVYWYQQSLDQGLQFLIQYYNGEERAKGNILERFSAQQFPDLHSELNLSSLELGDSALYFCASSVEGGTSYTFGSGTRLTVV.

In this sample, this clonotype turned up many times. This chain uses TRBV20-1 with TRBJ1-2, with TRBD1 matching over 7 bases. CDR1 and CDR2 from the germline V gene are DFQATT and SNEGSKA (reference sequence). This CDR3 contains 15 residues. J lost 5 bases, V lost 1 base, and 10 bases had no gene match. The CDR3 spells CSARGRDSLFYGYTF. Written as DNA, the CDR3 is TGCAGTGCTAGAGGCAGGGACAGCCTATTTTATGGCTACACCTTC.

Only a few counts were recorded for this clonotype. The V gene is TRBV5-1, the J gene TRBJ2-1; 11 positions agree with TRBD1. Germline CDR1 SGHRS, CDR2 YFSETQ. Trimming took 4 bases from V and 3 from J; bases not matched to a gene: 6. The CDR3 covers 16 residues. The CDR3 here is CASSAGQGAGYNEQFF. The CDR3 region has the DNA TGCGCCAGCAGCGCCGGACAGGGGGCCGGCTACAATGAGCAGTTCTTC. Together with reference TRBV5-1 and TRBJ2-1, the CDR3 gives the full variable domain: KAGVTQTPRYLIKTRGQQVTLSCSPISGHRSVSWYQQTPGQGLQFLFEYFSETQRNKGNFPGRFSGRQFSNSRSEMNVSTLELGDSALYLCASSAGQGAGYNEQFFGPGTRLTVL.

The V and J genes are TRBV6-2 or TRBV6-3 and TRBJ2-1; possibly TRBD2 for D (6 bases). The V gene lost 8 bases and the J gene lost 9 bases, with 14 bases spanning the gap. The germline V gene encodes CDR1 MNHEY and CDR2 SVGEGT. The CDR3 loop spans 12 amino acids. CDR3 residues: CASGRGISEQFF. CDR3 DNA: TGTGCCAGCGGGCGCGGGATTAGTGAGCAGTTCTTC.

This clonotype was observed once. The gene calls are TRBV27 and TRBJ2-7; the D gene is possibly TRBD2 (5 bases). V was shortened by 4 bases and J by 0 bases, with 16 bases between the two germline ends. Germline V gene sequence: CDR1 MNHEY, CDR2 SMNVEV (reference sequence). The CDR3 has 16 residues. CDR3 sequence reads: CASSSYSVTSSYEQYF. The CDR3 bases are TGTGCCAGCAGTTCCTATAGCGTCACCAGCTCCTACGAGCAGTACTTC.

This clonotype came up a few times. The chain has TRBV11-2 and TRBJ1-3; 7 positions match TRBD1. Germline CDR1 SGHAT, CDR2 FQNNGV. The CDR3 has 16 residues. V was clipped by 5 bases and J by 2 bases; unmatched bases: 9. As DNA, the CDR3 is TGTGCCAGCAGCGCCCGACAGGGTCTGACTGGAAACACCATATATTTT. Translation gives CASSARQGLTGNTIYF.

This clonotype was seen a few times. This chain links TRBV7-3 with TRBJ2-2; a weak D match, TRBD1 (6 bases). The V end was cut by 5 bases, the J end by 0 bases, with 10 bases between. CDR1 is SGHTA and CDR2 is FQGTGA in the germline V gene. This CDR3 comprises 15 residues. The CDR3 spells CASSADRPNTGELFF. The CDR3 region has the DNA TGTGCCAGCAGCGCCGACAGGCCGAACACCGGGGAGCTGTTTTTT.

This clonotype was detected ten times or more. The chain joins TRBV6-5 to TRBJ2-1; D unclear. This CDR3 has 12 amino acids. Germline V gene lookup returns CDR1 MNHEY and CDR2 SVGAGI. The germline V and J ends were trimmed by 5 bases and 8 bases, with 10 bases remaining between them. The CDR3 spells CASSMTADEQFF. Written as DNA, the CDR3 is TGTGCCAGCAGTATGACCGCGGATGAGCAGTTCTTC.

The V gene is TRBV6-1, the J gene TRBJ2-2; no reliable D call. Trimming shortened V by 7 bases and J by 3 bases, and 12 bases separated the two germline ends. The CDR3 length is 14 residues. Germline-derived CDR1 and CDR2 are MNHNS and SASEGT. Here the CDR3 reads CASTKGLDTGELFF. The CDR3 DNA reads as TGTGCCAGCACTAAGGGTTTGGACACCGGGGAGCTGTTTTTT.

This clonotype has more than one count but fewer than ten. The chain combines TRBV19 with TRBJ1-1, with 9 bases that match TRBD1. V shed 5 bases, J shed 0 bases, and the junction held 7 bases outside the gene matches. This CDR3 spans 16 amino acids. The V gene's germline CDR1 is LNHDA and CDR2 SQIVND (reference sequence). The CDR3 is CASSGRTGAMNTEAFF. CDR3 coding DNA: TGTGCCAGTAGTGGGAGGACAGGGGCCATGAACACTGAAGCTTTCTTT.

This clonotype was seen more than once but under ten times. The CDR3 loop is CASSLFRGDTGELFF. DNA for the CDR3: TGCGCCAGCAGCTTGTTCAGGGGGGACACCGGGGAGCTGTTTTTT. V is TRBV5-1 and J is TRBJ2-2, with D possibly matching TRBD1 (7 bases). V was trimmed by 1 base and J by 3 bases, leaving 10 bases between them. The CDR3 is made up of 15 amino acids. Germline values: CDR1 SGHRS, CDR2 YFSETQ.

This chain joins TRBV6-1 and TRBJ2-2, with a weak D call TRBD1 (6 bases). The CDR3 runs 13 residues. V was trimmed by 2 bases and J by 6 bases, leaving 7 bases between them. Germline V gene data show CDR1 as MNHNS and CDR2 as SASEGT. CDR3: CASSEYRAGELFF. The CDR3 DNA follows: TGTGCCAGCAGTGAATACAGGGCCGGGGAGCTGTTTTTT.

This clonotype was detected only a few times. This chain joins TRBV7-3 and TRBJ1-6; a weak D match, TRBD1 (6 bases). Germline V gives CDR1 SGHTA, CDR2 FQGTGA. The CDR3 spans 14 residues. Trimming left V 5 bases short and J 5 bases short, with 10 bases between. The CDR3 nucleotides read TGTGCCAGCAGCCCCGGGACAAATAATTCACCCCTCCACTTT. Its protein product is CASSPGTNNSPLHF. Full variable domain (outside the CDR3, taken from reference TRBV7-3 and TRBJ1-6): GAGVSQTPSNKVTEKGKYVELRCDPISGHTALYWYRQSLGQGPEFLIYFQGTGAADDSGLPNDRFFAVRPEGSVSTLKIQRTERGDSAVYLCASSPGTNNSPLHFGNGTRLTVT.

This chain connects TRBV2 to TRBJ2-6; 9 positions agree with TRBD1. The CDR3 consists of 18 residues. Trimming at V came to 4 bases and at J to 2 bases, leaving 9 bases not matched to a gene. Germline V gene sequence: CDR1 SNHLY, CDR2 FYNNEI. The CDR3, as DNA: TGTGCCAGCAGTGCCCCGGGACAGGGTTTCCCTGGGGCCAACGTCCTGACTTTC. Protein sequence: CASSAPGQGFPGANVLTF.

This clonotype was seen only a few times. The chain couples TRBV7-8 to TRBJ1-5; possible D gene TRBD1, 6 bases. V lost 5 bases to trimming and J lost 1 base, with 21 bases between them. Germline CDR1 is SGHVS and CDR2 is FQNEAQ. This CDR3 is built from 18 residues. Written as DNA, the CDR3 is TGTGCCAGCAGCCCAGGTCTTGTCAGGGGAAAGAGCAATCAGCCCCAGCATTTT. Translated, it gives CASSPGLVRGKSNQPQHF.

CDR3 nucleotide sequence: TGTGCCAGCAGCAGACCCGGCAGGCCTTCCTACAATGAGCAGTTCTTC. It specifies CASSRPGRPSYNEQFF. This chain joins TRBV7-2 and TRBJ2-1; D is unclear. Germline-derived CDR1 and CDR2 are SGHTA and FQGNSA. There are 16 residues in the CDR3. Between the trimmed V and J ends, which lost 5 bases and 1 base, there was a span of 15 bases. Drawing the rest from reference TRBV7-2 and TRBJ2-1, the complete variable domain is GAGVSQSPSNKVTEKGKDVELRCDPISGHTALYWYRQSLGQGLEFLIYFQGNSAPDKSGLPSDRFSAERTGGSVSTLTIQRTQQEDSAVYLCASSRPGRPSYNEQFFGPGTRLTVL.

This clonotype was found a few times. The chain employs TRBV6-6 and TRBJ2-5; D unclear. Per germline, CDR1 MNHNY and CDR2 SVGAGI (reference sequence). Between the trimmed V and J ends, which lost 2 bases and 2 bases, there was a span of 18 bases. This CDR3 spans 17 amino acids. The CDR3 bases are TGTGCCAGCAGTTACAAGGTCCCAAGGGCCGTTCAAGAGACCCAGTACTTC. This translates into CASSYKVPRAVQETQYF.

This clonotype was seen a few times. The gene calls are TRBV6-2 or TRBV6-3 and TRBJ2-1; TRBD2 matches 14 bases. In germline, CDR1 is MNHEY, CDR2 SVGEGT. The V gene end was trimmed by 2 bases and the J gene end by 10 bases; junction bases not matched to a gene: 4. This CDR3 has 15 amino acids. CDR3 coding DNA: TGTGCCAGCAGTTACGGGACTAGCGGGAGCTTAGAGCAGTTCTTC. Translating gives CASSYGTSGSLEQFF.